This T cell receptor beta chain was captured by sequencing in a study of cytomegalovirus exposure and HLA in healthy donors. This PCR relied on a set of 60 Vbeta primers and 13 Jbeta primers. This table comes from immunoSEQ multiplex PCR, and its TCRdb copy is limited to in-frame clones, with some not included. This sample yields roughly 130,000 clones, of which about 85% are seen a single time; approximately 1.7% belongs to the top ten. Trimming at V came to 6 bases and at J to 7 bases, leaving 9 bases not matched to a gene. The CDR3 has 14 amino acids. Germline CDR1 and CDR2: MNHNY and SVGAGI (reference sequence). A remark on this clone: Its specificity is not known.

Study conclusions and caveats: Productive rates of about 87% or about 30% were seen for most TCR beta V segments in an earlier analysis. Immune exposure data for these donors was limited to CMV serostatus. Overall, roughly 150 TCR beta chains were annotated as cytomegalovirus-associated.

This receptor was obtained from a boy between 10 and 17 years old in good health and CMV-seronegative. The chain links TRBV6-6 to TRBJ1-5, with 7 positions matching TRBD1. The sample taken for sequencing was PBMCs. DNA for the CDR3: TGTGCCAGCAGCCAACGAGGGGGCGGGCAGCCCCAGCATTTT. Its translation: CASSQRGGGQPQHF.